The source of this T cell receptor (beta chain) is a study of blood T cell repertoires in COVID-19. Background on the study: Sample material is recorded as cDNA or gDNA derived from T cells, B-cell-depleted T cells, or PBMCs.

Measured with immunoSEQ multiplex PCR; TCRdb has only the in-frame clones, and not every one. The sample shows about 340,000 clones, roughly nine tenths of them seen only once. V lost 7 bases, J lost 7 bases, and 20 bases lay in between. The germline CDR1 and CDR2 sequences are MNHEY and SMNVEV (reference sequence). This CDR3 spans 15 amino acids. The TCR comes from a woman aged 25 to 39 who had recovered from COVID-19. The rearrangement links TRBV27 to TRBJ2-1, with D tentatively TRBD1 (5 bases). The sample consisted of PBMCs or T cells enriched from blood (not recorded which). The CDR3 is CASNRFRTGKNEQFF. The CDR3 region has the DNA TGTGCCAGCAATAGGTTTAGAACAGGAAAAAATGAGCAGTTCTTC.